This T cell receptor (beta chain) was sequenced for a study of post-analysis software for immune sequencing data (dated by TCRdb to about 2015). Context from the whole study: Relapsing-remitting, secondary progressive and progressive-relapsing multiple sclerosis were recorded as disease courses, and subtype annotation was lacking for some patients. A subset of samples was prepared in parallel using single-end sample barcoding, then pooled and co-amplified after Illumina adapter ligation. The multiple sclerosis patient repertoires were compared with more than 9 previously published healthy control repertoires from donors aged about 6 to 28 years.

The library relied on PCR. Sequencing used an Illumina HiSeq 2500. Unique molecular identifiers were incorporated into TCR beta cDNA libraries to reduce PCR and sequencing biases. Per 1 to 10 million input T cells, roughly 500,000 cDNA molecules were obtained, such that each molecule approximated one T cell. The patient libraries were prepared and sequenced with the same protocol used for the earlier healthy control dataset. Within a given batch, samples were prepared together, multiplexed and sequenced on the same HiSeq lane. On the study's bioinformatics: MIGEC was used to process the raw barcoded reads, and molecular identifier groups with only a single read were discarded before consensus assembly and CDR3 extraction. VDJtools was used for post-analysis of the clonotype tables, and diversity was normalized by down-sampling every dataset to the size of the smallest sample. In repertoire overlap clustering, CDR3 amino acid sequences, but not nucleotide sequences, were matched to correct batch-related cross-sample contamination. TCRdb's own reprocessing of the public reads used fastp at Q25 and MiXCR and kept productive beta chains. Rows matching on CDR3 protein sequence are summarized as one entry with the most common DNA and genes. The V and J calls shown here were made by TCRdb, not taken from the authors' results. A total of about 820,000 distinct CDR3 sequences appear in this sample, roughly 50% of them only once. The ten top clones hold 4.6% of the sample.

Remarks on this clonotype: This receptor's antigen is unknown. Base-call qualities are not available, and no considerably larger clone is one nucleotide away.

The CDR3 runs 19 residues from the cysteine to the phenylalanine. The only DNA kept is the CDR3, 57 bases in frame from the first base. Clipping removes 4 bases from V and 4 bases from J, with 12 as the unmatched junction base count. Via the germline V gene, CDR1 is MNHEY and CDR2 SVGAGI. What the authors observed across the whole study: Compared with controls, multiple sclerosis patients had significantly lower normalized Chao1 diversity, a finding suggesting substantial peripheral T-cell clonal expansion. The control group was slightly older than the multiple sclerosis patient group. Strong co-clustering of samples prepared in the same batch was shown by direct clustering with F measure, prompting a batch-effect correction. Significantly higher frequencies in patients than in controls were found for five TRBV segments, including TRBV5-6, TRBV5-1 and TRBV20-1.

To demonstrate the VDJtools post-analysis software, TCR beta repertoires were profiled from the peripheral blood of 13 young patients with multiple sclerosis. Multiple sclerosis patients were children and adolescents aged about 6 to 17 years. The specimen was blood. This clonotype was obtained from a girl aged 5-17 years with multiple sclerosis. The receptor chain draws on TRBV6-5 and TRBJ2-1; 14 central nucleotides agree with TRBD2. The CDR3 protein sequence reads: CASSSLTSGRVPGYNEQFF. The sequenced DNA is TGTGCCAGCAGTTCCCTGACTAGCGGGAGGGTTCCAGGGTACAATGAGCAGTTCTTC.